This TCR beta chain was sequenced in a study of OX40 agonist ivuxolimab in advanced cancers. About the study: The eligibility criteria allowed prior anti-PD-1, anti-PD-L1 or anti-CTLA-4 therapy, and 40% had some. Three patients had partial responses: one hepatocellular carcinoma, two cutaneous melanoma.

Repertoires were generated with immunoSEQ multiplex PCR, while TCRdb's copy carries only in-frame clones and drops some. The sample lists roughly 30,000 clones; around 85% were seen once. For this clone: The antigen is not known.

CDR3 length: 15 amino acids. Looked up from germline, CDR1 is MDHEN and CDR2 is SYDVKM. Trimming removed 2 bases at V and 0 bases at J, with 10 bases between. Regarding the study as a whole: CD4+ and CD8+ T cells in blood underwent clonal expansion by week 6 at 0.1 to 3.0 mg/kg.

The chain combines TRBV28 with TRBJ1-1; D ambiguous. The sample was CD4+ or CD8+ T cells sorted from blood, taken in a trial of the OX40 agonist ivuxolimab. This receptor was taken from an adult with an advanced solid tumor such as melanoma, head and neck, liver or kidney cancer. This CDR3 is CASSLVHALNTEAFF. As DNA, the CDR3 is TGTGCCAGCAGTTTAGTCCACGCGTTGAACACTGAAGCTTTCTTT.